The rows below give T cell receptor beta chains drawn from one sample of a study of read filtering for tumor transcriptome and immune sequencing. TCRdb re-called the reads through MiXCR, storing one row per CDR3 protein. The data show 75,000 to 95,000 distinct CDR3 sequences, roughly an eighth seen once. What was sequenced was a population of CD138-negative cells sorted from bone marrow. Receptors originate from a donor aged 40 or older with multiple myeloma. Both conserved end residues are part of each CDR3. A clone size is listed for some rows: how often the clone was seen (once, few, many), or a class if it is expanded.

J gene | V gene | clone size | CDR3 protein
TRBJ2-7 | TRBV6-6 | - | CASSYSVSDGGLRQYF
TRBJ2-3 | TRBV18 | many | CASSPEGWADTQYF
TRBJ2-7 | TRBV30 | many | CAWSRGYEQYF
TRBJ2-1 | TRBV11-2 | many | CASSLDRRGSYNEQFF
TRBJ2-3 | TRBV20-1 | many | CSARGLAGAGDTQYF
TRBJ1-1 | TRBV29-1 | many | CSVVYREGWEAFF
TRBJ1-1 | TRBV12-3/TRBV12-4 | few | CASSSRQGSEAFF
TRBJ1-4 | TRBV3-1 | few | CASSQDPSASNEELFF
TRBJ2-6 | TRBV19 | many | CASSIGHRFRSGANVLTF
TRBJ2-1 | TRBV6-2/TRBV6-3 | many | CASSGRAGGSSYNEQFF
TRBJ1-1 | TRBV5-1 | many | CASSLGRGEAFF
TRBJ2-6 | TRBV5-1 | many | CASRETSGGAGANVLTF
TRBJ2-1 | TRBV7-9 | many | CASSSPVASGRHEQFF
TRBJ2-7 | TRBV7-2 | many | CASSLEWPAYEQYF
TRBJ2-1 | TRBV20-1 | many | CSATRSQQFF
TRBJ2-2 | TRBV5-1 | many | CASSFPAGGRNTGELFF
TRBJ2-5 | TRBV5-1 | many | CASSPGQAEETQYF
TRBJ1-2 | TRBV12-3/TRBV12-4 | many | CASSPGTGDSYTF
TRBJ2-1 | TRBV7-3 | many | CASSLYGLANNEQFF
TRBJ2-6 | TRBV5-1 | many | CASSTTSGISGANVLTF
TRBJ2-6 | TRBV7-9 | many | CASLLIHSGANVLTF
TRBJ1-5 | TRBV2 | few | CASSEVLENQPQHF
TRBJ2-3 | TRBV5-1 | - | CASSLVGPPGTQYF
TRBJ2-5 | TRBV6-5 | many | CASSSPGLAETQYF
TRBJ1-1 | TRBV6-5 | many | CASSRTTGSKGNTEAFF
TRBJ1-1 | TRBV20-1 | many | CSARPWDRGYTEAFF
TRBJ2-7 | TRBV7-8 | many | CASSAGGEGTEQYF
TRBJ2-1 | TRBV29-1 | medium-sized | CSVVRTSDGGEQFF
TRBJ2-1 | TRBV20-1 | - | CRAGPTYNEQFF
TRBJ2-2 | TRBV18 | - | CASSRTGPFSGELFF
TRBJ2-2 | TRBV11-2 | many | CASSFTSGELFF
TRBJ1-1 | TRBV28 | many | CASSLTHTEAFF
TRBJ2-7 | TRBV7-8 | few | CASSLEVRGRYF
TRBJ2-5 | TRBV2 | few | CATRQNQETQYF
TRBJ2-5 | TRBV28 | many | CASSRSGGRKETQYF
TRBJ2-7 | TRBV3-1 | many | CASSQGGTSGRYEQYF
TRBJ1-1 | TRBV9 | - | CASSVGGGRENTEAFF